This section outlines one TCR beta chain sequence together with its context. MiXCR was run by TCRdb on the RT-PCR reads, yielding one entry per CDR3 protein. This sample has about 680,000 distinct CDR3 sequences, with approximately 15% found just once. The germline V gene has CDR1 MNHNY and CDR2 SVGAGI (reference sequence). The trim removed 5 bases at V and 9 bases at J, leaving 13 bases unmatched. The CDR3 has 15 amino acids. The receptor comes from a female donor in good health, serving as a healthy control. The sample was memory CD4+ T cells from blood. The V gene is TRBV6-6, the J gene TRBJ2-7, with TRBD2 matching over 10 bases. CDR3 DNA: TGTGCCAGCAGTACCGAAGCGGGAGGGCCCTCGGGGCAGTACTTC. As protein: CASSTEAGGPSGQYF.